What follows are 10 T cell receptor beta chains derived from one specimen sequenced in a study of blood T cell repertoires in COVID-19. The table came from immunoSEQ multiplex PCR; TCRdb's copy has only in-frame clones and leaves some out. Of around 500,000 clones listed, roughly 88% are singletons. What was sequenced was peripheral blood. Receptors were obtained from a human donor in a cohort sampled during active COVID-19.

The rearrangement joins TRBV19 to TRBJ1-1, with D perhaps TRBD1 (5 bases). V lost 7 bases to trimming and J lost 1 base, with 19 bases between them. Germline loops: CDR1 LNHDA, CDR2 SQIVND (reference sequence). The length of the CDR3 is 16 residues. The CDR3 nucleotides are TGTGCCAGTAAATGGGGAGGGACCCTCCCGAACACTGAAGCTTTCTTT. Translating gives CASKWGGTLPNTEAFF. The full variable domain, rest sourced from reference TRBV19 and TRBJ1-1, is DGGITQSPKYLFRKEGQNVTLSCEQNLNHDAMYWYRQDPGQGLRLIYYSQIVNDFQKGDIAEGYSVSREKKESFPLTVTSAQKNPTAFYLCASKWGGTLPNTEAFFGQGTRLTVV.

The chain has TRBV6-5 and TRBJ2-3, with D perhaps matching TRBD2 (6 bases). Deletions cut 10 bases from V and 11 bases from J, with 22 bases between. The CDR3 loop spans 13 amino acids. Germline-derived CDR1 and CDR2 are MNHEY and SVGAGI. CDR3 residues: CATSSALPEGQYF. CDR3 nucleotide sequence: TGTGCCACATCTAGCGCCCTCCCAGAAGGGCAGTATTTT.

The chain carries TRBV19 and TRBJ2-3, with D tentatively TRBD2 (5 bases). The CDR3 is 16 residues long. V was shortened by 6 bases and J by 2 bases, with 18 bases between the two germline ends. Germline V gene lookup returns CDR1 LNHDA and CDR2 SQIVND (reference sequence). Here the CDR3 DNA reads TGTGCCAGTAGGGTCGGCGGCGGAGGATTCACAGATACGCAGTATTTT. It encodes CASRVGGGGFTDTQYF. The full variable domain, with the rest looked up from reference TRBV19 and TRBJ2-3, is DGGITQSPKYLFRKEGQNVTLSCEQNLNHDAMYWYRQDPGQGLRLIYYSQIVNDFQKGDIAEGYSVSREKKESFPLTVTSAQKNPTAFYLCASRVGGGGFTDTQYFGPGTRLTVL.

This rearrangement joins TRBV28 to TRBJ1-1, with 9 bases identical to TRBD1. The V and J ends lost 4 bases and 4 bases, in that order; junction bases with no gene match: 7. Germline V gene sequence: CDR1 MDHEN, CDR2 SYDVKM. The CDR3 is made up of 15 amino acids. The CDR3, as DNA: TGTGCCAGCAGTTACAGGGGGCGCTTGGGCACTGAAGCTTTCTTT. Protein: CASSYRGRLGTEAFF.

The rearrangement links TRBV9 to TRBJ1-2, with D perhaps matching TRBD1 (6 bases). The germline V gene has CDR1 SGDLS and CDR2 YYNGEE. The CDR3 covers 15 residues. V lost 1 base to trimming and J lost 5 bases, with 15 bases between them. The CDR3 spells CASSVNPGQAYGYTF. In DNA, the CDR3 is TGTGCCAGCAGCGTAAACCCGGGACAAGCTTATGGCTACACCTTC.

This chain uses TRBV29-1 with TRBJ2-5, with D perhaps matching TRBD2 (6 bases). The CDR3 runs to 12 residues. Germline V gives CDR1 SQVTM, CDR2 ANQGSEA. The V and J ends lost 1 base and 5 bases respectively, with 8 bases between them. The CDR3 DNA is TGCAGCGTTGAAGGTGGGGGGGAGACCCAGTACTTC. Protein sequence: CSVEGGGETQYF.

This sequence joins TRBV18 and TRBJ1-2, with a possible D match to TRBD1 (5 bases). CDR1 KGHSH and CDR2 LQKENI come from the germline V gene. V lost 3 bases to trimming and J lost 2 bases, with 13 bases between them. The CDR3 is made up of 15 amino acids. The CDR3 coding sequence is TGTGCCAGCTCACCGCAGGGCAACATGAACTATGGCTACACCTTC. Amino acid sequence: CASSPQGNMNYGYTF.

V is TRBV28 and J is TRBJ2-1; D gene unclear. Trimming cost V 1 base and J 6 bases, with 4 bases left between them. There are 12 residues in the CDR3. Germline V gene lookup returns CDR1 MDHEN and CDR2 SYDVKM. In DNA, the CDR3 is TGTGCCAGCAGTTTATTCCTCAATGAGCAGTTCTTC. Amino acid sequence: CASSLFLNEQFF.

A note on this clone: One junction end does not reproduce the germline sequence, and a read error may be involved. The J gene is TRBJ1-2, the V gene TRBV18; 11 bases agree with TRBD1. CDR1 KGHSH and CDR2 LQKENI come from the germline V gene. The CDR3 has 16 amino acids. The CDR3, as DNA: TGTGCCAACTCACCTAATCCGGGACAGGGGGGATATGGCTACACCTTC. Encoded protein: CANSPNPGQGGYGYTF.

The rearrangement uses TRBV6-1 and TRBJ1-2; D may be TRBD1 (6 bases). The CDR3 totals 13 residues. CDR1 MNHNS and CDR2 SASEGT come from the germline V gene. Trimming removed 3 bases at V and 7 bases at J, with 12 bases between. The CDR3 DNA follows: TGTGCCAGCAGTGAGGGGGCGTGGGGTGGCTACACCTTC. Translation: CASSEGAWGGYTF.